This T cell receptor beta chain was documented in a study of blood T cells in healthy people across ages. Notes on this clonotype: Its antigen is not known.

This CDR3 is built from 17 residues. Germline CDR1 is DFQATT and CDR2 is SNEGSKA (reference sequence). Trimming removed 1 base at V and 0 bases at J, with 18 bases between. A second PCR, run for roughly 7 to 11 cycles, used a sample-barcoded 5' primer plus a J-beta primer mix. TCRdb passed the 5' RACE reads through MiXCR, listing each CDR3 protein once. Of some 1.5 million distinct CDR3 sequences in the sample, under 30% were seen once. Broader study findings: The unsorted PBMCs prevented any conclusive comparison of naive versus antigen-experienced cells. Researchers report that TCR beta diversity correlated strongly with naive T cell percentage.

The source material was blood. This clonotype was obtained from a woman aged 30 to 39 in good health. The J gene is TRBJ1-1, the V gene TRBV20-1; no clear D. CDR3 in amino acids: CSARGGRRASMNTEAFF. The CDR3 DNA reads as TGCAGTGCTAGAGGAGGAAGAAGGGCCTCAATGAACACTGAAGCTTTCTTT.